The T cell receptor (beta chain) described here comes from a study of shared clonotypes between healthy human individuals. About this clone itself: Its antigen remains unidentified.

Notes on the study in general: Rarefaction showed that sequencing of sorted subsets was incomplete (despite large depth).

Assay: immunoSEQ multiplex PCR; the TCRdb copy retains only in-frame clones and omits some. The sample contains around 700,000 clones, around three quarters of which appear only once. The CDR3 is made up of 14 amino acids. V lost 9 bases and J 4 bases, leaving 19 bases between the germline ends. Germline-derived CDR1 and CDR2 are MNHEY and SMNVEV (reference sequence). This TCR was sampled from a woman between 25 and 40 years old in good health. The sample consisted of memory CD4+ T cells sorted from blood. Subset described: CD45RA-negative fraction. The chain carries TRBV27 and TRBJ2-7; maybe TRBD2 (5 bases). CDR3 sequence (DNA): TGTGCCAGTGGGTCCAGCGGTACCCAATACGAGCAGTACTTC. Its translation: CASGSSGTQYEQYF.